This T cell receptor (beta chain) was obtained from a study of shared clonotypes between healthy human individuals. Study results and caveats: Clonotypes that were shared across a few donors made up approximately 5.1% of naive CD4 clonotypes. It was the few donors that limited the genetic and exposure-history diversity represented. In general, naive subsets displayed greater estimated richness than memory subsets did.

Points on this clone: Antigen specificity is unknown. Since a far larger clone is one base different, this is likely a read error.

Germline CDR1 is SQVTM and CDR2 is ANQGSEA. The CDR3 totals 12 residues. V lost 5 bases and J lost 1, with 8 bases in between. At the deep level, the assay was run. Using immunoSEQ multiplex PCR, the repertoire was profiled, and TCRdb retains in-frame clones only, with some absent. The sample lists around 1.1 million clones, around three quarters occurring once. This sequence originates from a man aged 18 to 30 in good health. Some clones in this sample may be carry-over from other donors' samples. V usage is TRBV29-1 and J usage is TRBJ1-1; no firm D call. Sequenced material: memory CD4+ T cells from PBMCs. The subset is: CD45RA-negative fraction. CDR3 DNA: TGCAGCGTTCAGACAAGGAACACTGAAGCTTTCTTT. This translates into CSVQTRNTEAFF.